Described below is a single T cell receptor (beta chain) sequence and its context. Trimming pared 3 bases from V and 1 base from J, leaving 12 bases between. CDR1 and CDR2 (germline): MGHDK, SYGVNS. The length of the CDR3 is 15 residues. The record originates from a study of CD8 T cells in Susac syndrome. On the study more broadly: Patients with Susac syndrome were therapy-naive, taking corticosteroids, with some also receiving intravenous immunoglobulin, or taking intravenous immunoglobulin alone at the time their blood was drawn.

Random-hexamer reverse transcription was applied to about 0.5 to 1 ug RNA. TCRdb called the immunoSEQ multiplex PCR reads again in MiXCR, with one record for every CDR3 protein. The sample shows 100,000 to 150,000 distinct CDR3 sequences, approximately 96% of them seen only once. CD8+ and CD4+ T cells taken from blood had their TCR beta sequenced. TEMRA cells were FACS-enriched, unlike CD8+ and CD4+ T cells, which were negatively isolated. The gene calls are TRBV25-1 and TRBJ2-5; the D gene could be TRBD1 or TRBD2 (5 bases each). The sequencing sample was made of CD8+ T cells from PBMCs. The sequence was collected from a human donor with Susac syndrome. CDR3 region: CASSEPGTRQETQYF. The CDR3 DNA follows: TGTGCCAGCAGTGAGCCAGGGACCCGCCAAGAGACCCAGTACTTC.